The 10 T cell receptor beta chains presented below share a single source sample, sequenced in a study of shared clonotypes between healthy human individuals. CD8 cells classed as naive were CD45RO-negative and positively selected for CCR7, excluding terminally differentiated effector memory CD45RA+ cells. Sequencing used immunoSEQ multiplex PCR; TCRdb keeps in-frame clones, though not all of them. The data show over 750,000 clones, about 97% seen once. Source material: naive CD8+ T cells sorted from blood. The origin of the receptors is a man under 40 in good health.

The chain combines TRBV10-3 with TRBJ2-3; D uncertain. Trimming took off 4 bases at V and 7 bases at J, with 6 bases between the two ends. The CDR3 consists of 11 residues. In germline, CDR1 is ENHRY, CDR2 SYGVKD. Here the CDR3 DNA reads TGTGCCATCAGTGTGAACAATACGCAGTATTTT. Translated, it gives CAISVNNTQYF.

The chain employs TRBV14 and TRBJ2-7; TRBD1 agrees at 7 bases. The J segment lost 7 bases and the V segment lost 6 bases, leaving 15 bases of the junction unmatched. The length of the CDR3 is 15 residues. Per the germline V gene, CDR1 is SGHDN and CDR2 is FVKESK. The DNA of the CDR3 is TGTGCCAGCAGTAACGTTATTGGGACAGCCTCAGAGCAGTACTTC. Encoded protein: CASSNVIGTASEQYF. Filled out from reference TRBV14 and TRBJ2-7, the complete variable domain reads EAGVTQFPSHSVIEKGQTVTLRCDPISGHDNLYWYRRVMGKEIKFLLHFVKESKQDESGMPNNRFLAERTGGTYSTLKVQPAELEDSGVYFCASSNVIGTASEQYFGPGTRLTVT.

There are a few counts of this clone. This chain joins TRBV11-2 and TRBJ2-1; D uncertain. V lost 0 bases and J lost 9, with 12 bases in between. The CDR3 extends over 14 amino acids. Germline V CDR1 and CDR2: SGHAT, FQNNGV. CDR3 coding DNA: TGTGCCAGCAGCTTAGAGGTGGGATACGGTGAGCAGTTCTTC. It is translated as CASSLEVGYGEQFF. Full variable domain (remainder filled in from reference TRBV11-2 and TRBJ2-1): EAGVAQSPRYKIIEKRQSVAFWCNPISGHATLYWYQQILGQGPKLLIQFQNNGVVDDSQLPKDRFSAERLKGVDSTLKIQPAKLEDSAVYLCASSLEVGYGEQFFGPGTRLTVL.

The CDR3 DNA follows: TGTGCCAGCATCGACGGGACTAGCGGCTACAATGAGCAGTTCTTC. Translation: CASIDGTSGYNEQFF. This chain links TRBV27 with TRBJ2-1; TRBD2 matches at 11 bases. Trimming at V came to 7 bases and at J to 3 bases, leaving 5 bases not matched to a gene. CDR3 length equals 15 residues. Germline loops: CDR1 MNHEY, CDR2 SMNVEV (reference sequence).

The V gene is TRBV27, the J gene TRBJ2-3; TRBD2 matches at 10 bases. V trimming: 3 bases; J trimming: 0 bases; junction bases outside the gene matches: 3. The CDR3 is 16 residues long. CDR1 is MNHEY, CDR2 SMNVEV, per germline (reference sequence). CDR3 region: CASSFETSGSTDTQYF. The CDR3 region has the DNA TGTGCCAGCAGTTTTGAGACTAGCGGGAGCACAGATACGCAGTATTTT.

The table lists this clone with a count of one. The genes are TRBV7-9 and TRBJ1-1; possibly TRBD1 for D (6 bases). Germline V lookup: CDR1 SEHNR, CDR2 FQNEAQ (reference sequence). Trimming removed 6 bases at V and 1 base at J, with 18 bases between. The CDR3 length is 16 residues. The DNA for the CDR3 is TGTGCCAGCAGTCATAATGTCGAACAGGGGAACACTGAAGCTTTCTTT. Encoded protein: CASSHNVEQGNTEAFF.

The chain links TRBV6-5 to TRBJ2-1; perhaps TRBD2 as D (5 bases). This CDR3 is 13 amino acids long. V dropped 6 bases and J dropped 7 bases, with 13 bases sitting between them. The germline V gene has CDR1 MNHEY and CDR2 SVGAGI. The CDR3 DNA follows: TGTGCCAGCAGGCCAGCCGGGGAGAATGAGCAGTTCTTC. Its translation: CASRPAGENEQFF.

This chain joins TRBV25-1 and TRBJ1-1, with a weak D call TRBD1 (5 bases). V was pared by 6 bases and J by 7 bases, with 12 bases between. The germline V gene has CDR1 MGHDK and CDR2 SYGVNS. The CDR3 has 12 residues. CDR3: CASRGLRGEAFF. CDR3 DNA: TGTGCCAGCAGGGGACTTAGGGGTGAAGCTTTCTTT.

The chain recombines TRBV19 with TRBJ2-1; possibly TRBD1 for D (5 bases). The germline V gene encodes CDR1 LNHDA and CDR2 SQIVND (reference sequence). The CDR3 is 15 residues long. Trimming pared 4 bases from V and 4 bases from J, leaving 14 bases between. CDR3 nucleotide sequence: TGTGCCAGTAGTAGGAGTTTGGGGCCATACAATGAGCAGTTCTTC. It specifies CASSRSLGPYNEQFF.

V is TRBV6-5 and J is TRBJ1-1, with D maybe TRBD1 (5 bases). This CDR3 region has 15 residues. CDR1 is MNHEY, CDR2 SVGAGI, per germline. V was clipped by 0 bases and J by 7 bases, with 15 bases between them. CDR3 DNA: TGTGCCAGCAGTTACTCACAGGATCCCCCCTTTGAAGCTTTCTTT. This gives the protein CASSYSQDPPFEAFF.